The next 11 T cell receptor beta chains were all read from a single sample in a study of CD8 T cells in ankylosing spondylitis. Study results and limitations: Several highly homologous variants made up a TCR beta motif that seemed to typify ankylosing spondylitis blood.

No antigen has been identified for these receptors. TCRdb re-analysed the 5' RACE reads in MiXCR, keeping a single row per CDR3 protein. This table has 500,000 to 550,000 distinct CDR3 sequences, approximately 12% appearing once. What was sequenced was blood, either unsorted or a sorted T cell fraction (not recorded which). Every receptor here comes from a male donor with ankylosing spondylitis.

The V gene is TRBV6-5, the J gene TRBJ2-1; TRBD2 matches at 8 bases. Germline CDR1 MNHEY, CDR2 SVGAGI. V shed 4 bases, J shed 14 bases, and the junction held 7 bases outside the gene matches. The CDR3 loop spans 12 amino acids. The CDR3 coding sequence is TGTGCCAGCAGTTTTGGAGCGGGAGTCGAGTTCTTC. Amino acid sequence: CASSFGAGVEFF.

The sample holds a few counts of this clonotype. The chain carries TRBV6-1 and TRBJ2-2, with D perhaps TRBD1 or TRBD2 (5 bases each). The CDR3 is 15 amino acids. Germline lookup yields CDR1 MNHNS and CDR2 SASEGT. CDR3 DNA sequence: TGTGCTACCAGCATAGCGCAGGGGAACACCGGGGAGCTGTTTTTT. Translating it yields CATSIAQGNTGELFF.

V gene TRBV20-1 combines with J gene TRBJ2-3; D is perhaps TRBD1 (5 bases). CDR3 length equals 15 residues. Germline V gene lookup returns CDR1 DFQATT and CDR2 SNEGSKA (reference sequence). V shed 3 bases and J shed 1 base, with 14 bases lying between them. Here the CDR3 DNA reads TGCAGTGCTAGCCCCGACAGTGGGGGCACAGATACGCAGTATTTT. As protein: CSASPDSGGTDTQYF.

This clonotype was counted only a few times. The chain joins TRBV18 to TRBJ1-2; D uncertain. The germline V gene has CDR1 KGHSH and CDR2 LQKENI. The CDR3 length is 14 residues. The V gene lost 3 bases and the J gene lost 4 bases, with 12 bases spanning the gap. The CDR3 is CASSPLPSLYGYTF. Written as DNA, the CDR3 is TGTGCCAGCTCACCCCTCCCGAGCCTCTATGGCTACACCTTC.

This clonotype was recorded at least ten times. The V gene is TRBV7-2, the J gene TRBJ2-3; the D is unclear. Trimming removed 6 bases from V and 4 bases from J, with 11 bases in between. This CDR3 contains 13 residues. Per the germline V gene, CDR1 is SGHTA and CDR2 is FQGNSA. The CDR3 bases are TGTGCCAGCAGTGCGGAGCGAGCAGATACGCAGTATTTT. This sequence encodes CASSAERADTQYF.

The V call is TRBV11-2, the J call TRBJ1-2, with TRBD1 matching over 7 bases. The CDR3 is made up of 14 amino acids. Germline values: CDR1 SGHAT, CDR2 FQNNGV. V lost 5 bases, J lost 8 bases, and 11 bases stayed unmatched. In DNA form, the CDR3 reads TGTGCCAGCAGCCACGACAGGGTCGGATGGGGCTACACCTTC. This codes for CASSHDRVGWGYTF.

In this sample, this clonotype turned up many times. This rearrangement joins TRBV2 to TRBJ2-2, with D maybe TRBD2 (6 bases). V was cut by 8 bases and J by 4 bases, with 11 bases left in between. This CDR3 region has 13 residues. Germline V lookup: CDR1 SNHLY, CDR2 FYNNEI. The CDR3 loop is CASGRESTGELFF. Here the CDR3 DNA reads TGTGCCAGCGGACGGGAGTCCACCGGGGAGCTGTTTTTT.

The table lists this clonotype with a few counts. The rearrangement links TRBV4-1 to TRBJ2-6, with D possibly matching TRBD2 (5 bases). This CDR3 has 15 amino acids. Trimming removed 4 bases from V and 0 bases from J, with 7 bases in between. Germline V CDR1 and CDR2: MGHRA, YSYEKL. The CDR3 reads CASSRGDSGANVLTF. In DNA form, the CDR3 reads TGCGCCAGCAGCCGGGGAGACTCTGGGGCCAACGTCCTGACTTTC.

This clonotype was observed at least ten times. The chain combines TRBV5-1 with TRBJ1-1; no firm D call. V lost 0 bases and J 1 base, leaving 7 bases between the germline ends. Per the germline V gene, CDR1 is SGHRS and CDR2 is YFSETQ. CDR3 length: 14 amino acids. The chain's CDR3 is CASSLGAANTEAFF. For the CDR3, the DNA is TGCGCCAGCAGCTTGGGGGCAGCGAACACTGAAGCTTTCTTT.

This chain joins TRBV5-6 and TRBJ2-5, with D possibly being TRBD2 (5 bases). The CDR3 contains 17 residues. Germline V gene data show CDR1 as SGHDT and CDR2 as YYEEEE. Trimming took off 4 bases at V and 3 bases at J, with 22 bases between the two ends. The CDR3: CASSPFSGSVGKETQYF. The CDR3 DNA sequence: TGTGCCAGCAGCCCCTTCTCGGGGAGTGTGGGCAAAGAGACCCAGTACTTC.

The genes are TRBV27 and TRBJ1-2; D is perhaps TRBD1 (6 bases). The ends were cut back, 8 bases at V and 7 bases at J, with 23 bases in the middle. Germline V gene data show CDR1 as MNHEY and CDR2 as SMNVEV (reference sequence). CDR3 length: 15 residues. The DNA of the CDR3 is TGTGCCAGCGGGGAGTGGGGGGCGCTTAAGTCTGGCTACACCTTC. It is translated as CASGEWGALKSGYTF.